This entry lists 18 T cell receptor beta chains sequenced from one sample in a study of CD8 T cells in Susac syndrome (dated by TCRdb to between 2017 and 2020). Library prep was done by the immunoSEQ multiplex PCR assay. RNA was extracted with the RNeasy kit and roughly 0.45 to 1 ug was reverse transcribed using random hexamers. TCRdb redid the processing of the public reads, applying fastp at Q25 and MiXCR, and retained in-frame beta chains. Each record represents a unique CDR3 protein, reported with the most common genes and DNA among its rows. For this sample the table gives about 240,000 distinct CDR3 sequences, of which 90% to 97% were detected only once. The ten top clones hold around 0.1% of the sample. What was sequenced was CD4+ T cells from PBMCs. The source of these receptors is a human donor with Susac syndrome.

V is TRBV20-1 and J is TRBJ2-7; TRBD2 agrees at 11 bases. CDR1 is DFQATT and CDR2 is SNEGSKA in the germline V gene (reference sequence). Trimming at V came to 1 base and at J to 2 bases, leaving 1 base not matched to a gene. CDR3 size: 14 residues. CDR3 sequence: CSARVAGGPYEQYF. The CDR3, as DNA: TGCAGTGCTAGAGTAGCGGGAGGGCCCTACGAGCAGTACTTC.

This chain connects TRBV7-9 to TRBJ1-1, with D perhaps matching TRBD1 (6 bases). Trimming pared 4 bases from V and 2 bases from J, leaving 20 bases between. CDR3 size: 17 residues. Per germline, CDR1 SEHNR and CDR2 FQNEAQ (reference sequence). For the CDR3, the DNA is TGTGCCAGCAGCTCGAGGAGTTGGGTGGACAGCAACACTGAAGCTTTCTTT. Its protein is CASSSRSWVDSNTEAFF.

The chain has TRBV20-1 and TRBJ1-2, with 9 positions matching TRBD1. Germline V CDR1 and CDR2: DFQATT, SNEGSKA (reference sequence). J was trimmed by 1 base and V by 7 bases; bases with no gene match: 4. The CDR3 length is 13 residues. In DNA, the CDR3 is TGCAGTGTGAAGACAGGGGGTAACTATGGCTACACCTTC. It translates to CSVKTGGNYGYTF.

V is TRBV30 and J is TRBJ2-5; possible D gene TRBD2, 5 bases. The CDR3 spans 12 residues. Trimming pared 5 bases from V and 5 bases from J, leaving 12 bases between. The germline CDR1 and CDR2 sequences are GTSNPN and SVGIG (reference sequence). The CDR3 loop reads CAWRTRRETQYF. In DNA form, the CDR3 reads TGTGCCTGGCGGACGAGGAGGGAGACCCAGTACTTC. Based on the CDR3 plus reference TRBV30 and TRBJ2-5, the full variable domain is SQTIHQWPATLVQPVGSPLSLECTVEGTSNPNLYWYRQAAGRGLQLLFYSVGIGQISSEVPQNLSASRPQDRQFILSSKKLLLSDSGFYLCAWRTRRETQYFGPGTRLLVL.

The J gene is TRBJ1-5, the V gene TRBV3-1; D unresolved. V dropped 3 bases and J dropped 9 bases, with 9 bases sitting between them. CDR1 LGHDT and CDR2 YNNKEL come from the germline V gene (reference sequence). The CDR3 is 12 amino acids. CDR3 region: CASSQGPTPQHF. In nucleotides, the CDR3 is TGTGCCAGCAGCCAGGGCCCAACGCCCCAGCATTTT.

CDR3 bases: TGCGCCAGCAGGGGCCTTGGAACCTCTGGGGCCAACGTCCTGACTTTC. Translation gives CASRGLGTSGANVLTF. This chain connects TRBV5-1 to TRBJ2-6; D gene ambiguous. V shed 5 bases and J shed 0 bases, with 12 bases lying between them. The germline V gene has CDR1 SGHRS and CDR2 YFSETQ. The CDR3 has 16 amino acids.

This clonotype was counted a single time. This chain joins TRBV5-6 and TRBJ2-7; D gene uncertain. The CDR3 covers 16 residues. Germline assignment: CDR1 SGHDT and CDR2 YYEEEE. V was clipped by 1 base and J by 7 bases, with 21 bases between them. The CDR3 sequence: CASSLIFGQTYGEQYF. In DNA form, the CDR3 reads TGTGCCAGCAGCTTGATTTTCGGTCAGACCTACGGGGAGCAGTACTTC.

The V gene is TRBV18, the J gene TRBJ2-2; D not certain. Germline CDR1 and CDR2: KGHSH and LQKENI. This CDR3 comprises 11 residues. The V end lost 6 bases, the J end lost 8 bases, and 7 bases lay between the germline ends. CDR3 residues: CASSPYGELFF. The CDR3 DNA reads TGTGCCAGCTCGCCATATGGGGAGCTGTTTTTT.

This clonotype has a single count. The chain has TRBV4-1 and TRBJ1-4, with D tentatively TRBD1 (6 bases). V lost 4 bases and J 7 bases, leaving 22 bases between the germline ends. Germline lookup yields CDR1 MGHRA and CDR2 YSYEKL. CDR3 size: 17 residues. The CDR3 DNA follows: TGCGCCAGCAGCCGGATAGGACAGTCCAATCCAGTTGAAAAACTGTTTTTT. Its protein is CASSRIGQSNPVEKLFF.

The chain joins TRBV27 to TRBJ1-2; the D gene is possibly TRBD1 (5 bases). Trimming stripped 2 bases from V and 4 bases from J, with 14 bases between. The germline V gene has CDR1 MNHEY and CDR2 SMNVEV (reference sequence). This CDR3 spans 15 amino acids. In DNA, the CDR3 is TGTGCCAGCAGTTTAGATAGGTCAGGGTCCTATGGCTACACCTTC. The encoded protein is CASSLDRSGSYGYTF.

J is TRBJ1-3 and V is TRBV30; 7 nucleotides line up with TRBD1. This CDR3 contains 16 residues. Per the germline V gene, CDR1 is GTSNPN and CDR2 is SVGIG (reference sequence). V lost 5 bases and J lost 1; bases outside the gene matches: 11. The CDR3 is CAWLKNPGGSGNTIYF. CDR3 nucleotide sequence: TGTGCCTGGCTTAAAAATCCAGGGGGATCTGGAAACACCATATATTTT. The full variable domain, its missing parts supplied by reference TRBV30 and TRBJ1-3, is SQTIHQWPATLVQPVGSPLSLECTVEGTSNPNLYWYRQAAGRGLQLLFYSVGIGQISSEVPQNLSASRPQDRQFILSSKKLLLSDSGFYLCAWLKNPGGSGNTIYFGEGSWLTVV.

This clonotype was observed once. V usage is TRBV9 and J usage is TRBJ1-1; 7 positions agree with TRBD1. The V segment lost 3 bases and the J segment 3 bases; nucleotides outside the gene matches: 5. Germline CDR1 SGDLS, CDR2 YYNGEE. The CDR3 contains 14 residues. The CDR3 bases are TGTGCCAGCAGCGCTCGACAGGGAGACACTGAAGCTTTCTTT. Protein: CASSARQGDTEAFF.

The chain employs TRBV7-9 and TRBJ2-1; D gene unclear. The CDR3 covers 11 residues. V was shortened by 3 bases and J by 8 bases, with 5 bases between the two germline ends. Germline CDR1 is SEHNR and CDR2 is FQNEAQ (reference sequence). In nucleotides, the CDR3 is TGTGCCAGCAGCTTCGAATATGAGCAGTTCTTC. Encoded protein: CASSFEYEQFF.

The rearrangement uses TRBV30 and TRBJ1-4; D gene unclear. Looked up from germline, CDR1 is GTSNPN and CDR2 is SVGIG (reference sequence). The CDR3 contains 13 residues. Deletions cut 0 bases from V and 8 bases from J, with 10 bases between. CDR3 sequence: CAWSVTSREKLFF. CDR3 DNA sequence: TGTGCCTGGAGTGTTACTTCGAGAGAAAAACTGTTTTTT.

The chain joins TRBV12-5 to TRBJ2-7; D is unclear. This CDR3 has 12 amino acids. V lost 0 bases to trimming and J lost 2 bases, with 2 bases between them. Germline CDR1 reads LGHNT; CDR2 reads FRNRAP. DNA for the CDR3: TGTGCTAGTGGTTTGGTTCCCTACGAGCAGTACTTC. Protein product: CASGLVPYEQYF. Full variable domain (remainder filled in from reference TRBV12-5 and TRBJ2-7): DARVTQTPRHKVTEMGQEVTMRCQPILGHNTVFWYRQTMMQGLELLAYFRNRAPLDDSGMPKDRFSAEMPDATLATLKIQPSEPRDSAVYFCASGLVPYEQYFGPGTRLTVT.

V usage is TRBV29-1 and J usage is TRBJ2-5; no definite D call. The CDR3 is 11 residues long. V gave up 3 bases and J gave up 6 bases, with 8 bases separating them. Germline CDR1 and CDR2: SQVTM and ANQGSEA. This CDR3 is CSVDPDKTQYF. The CDR3 region has the DNA TGCAGCGTTGACCCCGACAAGACCCAGTACTTC.

The chain links TRBV30 to TRBJ1-2, with a weak D call TRBD1 (5 bases). Trimming stripped 2 bases from V and 7 bases from J, with 17 bases between. This CDR3 has 14 residues. Germline CDR1 GTSNPN, CDR2 SVGIG (reference sequence). The CDR3 bases are TGTGCCTGGAGTTCAGACTGGGGCGGAGGTGGCTACACCTTC. This encodes CAWSSDWGGGGYTF.

V is TRBV20-1 and J is TRBJ2-1; D call uncertain. The V end lost 1 base, the J end lost 7 bases, and 5 bases lay between the germline ends. CDR1 and CDR2 from the germline V gene are DFQATT and SNEGSKA (reference sequence). The length of the CDR3 is 11 residues. CDR3 residues: CSARGVNEQFF. The DNA of the CDR3 is TGCAGTGCTAGAGGCGTTAATGAGCAGTTCTTC.